This T cell receptor (beta chain) was profiled in a study of blood T cell repertoires in COVID-19. The length of the CDR3 is 15 residues. Germline V gene data show CDR1 as SGHTA and CDR2 as FQGTGA. V was pared by 3 bases and J by 6 bases, with 8 bases of the junction left unmatched. Profiling relied on immunoSEQ multiplex PCR, and the TCRdb table lists in-frame clones only, not all of them. Of around 400,000 clones listed, over 75% are singletons. The receptor comes from a woman aged 55-69 years with COVID-19, enrolled during active disease. Sequenced sample: peripheral blood. The chain couples TRBV7-3 to TRBJ1-1; TRBD1 matches at 9 bases. The CDR3 loop reads CASSFTGGSLAEAFF. The CDR3 DNA follows: TGTGCCAGCAGCTTCACAGGGGGCTCATTGGCTGAAGCTTTCTTT.